This record covers a single T cell receptor beta chain. The target antigen is unknown. TCRdb re-called the RACE reads with MiXCR, one entry per CDR3 protein. The data hold roughly 82,000 distinct CDR3 sequences, with approximately 12% observed a single time. The record originates from a study of human T cells and chemical hapten exposure. Study observations and caveats: Patch test score rose with PT1 expanded TCRs, significant at 8, 16, 32, not 4.

Time point meaning: patch test 1, 2 weeks after DPC sensitization. The treatment was: therapeutic diphenylcyclopropenone sensitization with weekly scalp DPC. V lost 4 bases to trimming and J lost 0 bases, with 12 bases between them. Looked up from germline, CDR1 is LGHDT and CDR2 is YNNKEL (reference sequence). The CDR3 extends over 15 amino acids. V gene TRBV3-1 combines with J gene TRBJ1-2; no clear D. The sequence came from a woman aged 55-69 years with alopecia areata. Some clones in this sample may be carry-over from other donors' samples. The source was whole blood, collected in connection with sensitization to the hapten diphenylcyclopropenone (DPC). The DNA of the CDR3 is TGTGCCAGCAGCCCTACGCACTACTCTAACTATGGCTACACCTTC. It yields the protein CASSPTHYSNYGYTF. The variable domain in full, with the rest retrieved from reference TRBV3-1 and TRBJ1-2, is DTAVSQTPKYLVTQMGNDKSIKCEQNLGHDTMYWYKQDSKKFLKIMFSYNNKELIINETVPNRFSPKSPDKAHLNLHINSLELGDSAVYFCASSPTHYSNYGYTFGSGTRLTVV.